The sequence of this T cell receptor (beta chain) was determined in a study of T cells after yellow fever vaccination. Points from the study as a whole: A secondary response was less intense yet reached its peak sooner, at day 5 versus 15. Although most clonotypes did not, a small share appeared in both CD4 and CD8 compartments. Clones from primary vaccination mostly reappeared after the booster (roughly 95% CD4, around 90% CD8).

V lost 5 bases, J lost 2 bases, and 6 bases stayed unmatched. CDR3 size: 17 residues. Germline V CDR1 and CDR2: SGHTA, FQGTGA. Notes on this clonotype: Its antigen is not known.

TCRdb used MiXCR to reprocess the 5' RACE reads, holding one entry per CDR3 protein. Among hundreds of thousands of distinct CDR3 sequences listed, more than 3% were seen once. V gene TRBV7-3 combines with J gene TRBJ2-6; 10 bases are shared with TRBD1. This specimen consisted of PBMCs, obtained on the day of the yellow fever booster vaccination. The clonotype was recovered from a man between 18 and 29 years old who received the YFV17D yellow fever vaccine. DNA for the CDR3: TGTGCCAGCAGCGTGTCCGGGACAGGGGCTGGGGCCAACGTCCTGACTTTC. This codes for CASSVSGTGAGANVLTF.